Listed below are T cell receptor beta chains from one sample, sequenced in a study of blood T cell repertoires in COVID-19. The data were produced by immunoSEQ multiplex PCR, yet TCRdb's version contains in-frame clones alone and is incomplete. The sample records 40,000 to 50,000 clones, 76% being singletons. The sequenced sample consisted of peripheral blood. The receptors were gathered from a man in his 70s with active or convalescent COVID-19. Each CDR3 is given with its conserved first and last residue. The D gene is left open where the match is weak. Clone size is not always given. Where it is, it says once, few, many or a class for expanded clones.

CDR3 DNA | CDR3 protein | V gene | D gene | J gene | clone size
TGTGCCACGGACACCCCCTACGAGCAGTACTTC | CATDTPYEQYF | TRBV28 | . | TRBJ2-7 | few
TGTGCCAGCAGCCAAATCACAGGGGACACTGAAGCTTTCTTT | CASSQITGDTEAFF | TRBV14 | TRBD1 | TRBJ1-1 | .
TGCGCCAGCAGCTTAACAGGGGAACAGCCCCAGCATTTT | CASSLTGEQPQHF | TRBV5-1 | TRBD1 | TRBJ1-5 | .
TGTGCCAGCAGCCCTTCCCTTCAGGGGAATCTTTATGGCTACACCTTC | CASSPSLQGNLYGYTF | TRBV9 | . | TRBJ1-2 | .
TGTGCCAGCAGCTTAGGGGGGCTAAACACTGAAGCTTTCTTT | CASSLGGLNTEAFF | TRBV7-9 | . | TRBJ1-1 | .
TGTGCCAGCCGCGTAGTCGGGGGCTACACCTTC | CASRVVGGYTF | TRBV12-3/TRBV12-4 | . | TRBJ1-2 | .
TGTGCCAGCAGACAGGGACTAGTCACCGGGGAGCTGTTTTTT | CASRQGLVTGELFF | TRBV7-3 | TRBD2 | TRBJ2-2 | .
TGTGCCAGCAGGAACCCAGCAGATACGCAGTATTTT | CASRNPADTQYF | TRBV12-3/TRBV12-4 | . | TRBJ2-3 | .
TGTGCCAGCTCGCCGGGACAGCACTCCTACGAGCAGTACTTC | CASSPGQHSYEQYF | TRBV7-9 | TRBD1 | TRBJ2-7 | .
TGTGCCAGTACCAGGCAGGGGGCTTACTATGGCTACACCTTC | CASTRQGAYYGYTF | TRBV19 | TRBD1 | TRBJ1-2 | .
TGTGCCAGCAACCCCGGCGACCGGGACTTGAACAATGAGCAGTTCTTC | CASNPGDRDLNNEQFF | TRBV7-9 | . | TRBJ2-1 | .
TGTGCCACCGAGGGGGCCAGCACAGATACGCAGTATTTT | CATEGASTDTQYF | TRBV24-1 | TRBD1 | TRBJ2-3 | .
TGTGCCAGCACCTGGGACAGCTACGAGCAGTACTTC | CASTWDSYEQYF | TRBV28 | TRBD1 | TRBJ2-7 | .
TGTGCCCTCAGGGGGGCCAACAGCTCTGGAAACACCATATATTTT | CALRGANSSGNTIYF | TRBV25-1 | TRBD1 | TRBJ1-3 | few
TGTGCCAGCAGTTTACCGGAGGATGGCTACACCTTC | CASSLPEDGYTF | TRBV28 | . | TRBJ1-2 | .
TGTGCCAGCAGCTTTAGCCACAATGAGCAGTTCTTC | CASSFSHNEQFF | TRBV7-9 | . | TRBJ2-1 | .